This T cell receptor beta chain is drawn from a study of blood T cell repertoires in COVID-19. Germline-derived CDR1 and CDR2 are MNHEY and SMNVEV (reference sequence). Between the trimmed V and J ends, which lost 5 bases and 7 bases, there was a span of 12 bases. The CDR3 is 13 amino acids. Authors' processing steps: Using reference gene primer amplification, nucleated cell counts were estimated. The table came from immunoSEQ multiplex PCR; TCRdb's copy has only in-frame clones and leaves some out. V, J and clone size reflect that table, while D and trimming were determined from the DNA. Of roughly 100,000 clones listed, roughly 85% are singletons.

What was sequenced was peripheral blood. The chain uses TRBV27 and TRBJ2-1; D might be TRBD2 (7 bases). The TCR comes from a man aged 50-59 years in a cohort sampled during active COVID-19. CDR3 coding DNA: TGTGCCAGCAGTCCGAGGGGGGGGAATGAGCAGTTCTTC. Amino acids: CASSPRGGNEQFF.